The 10 T cell receptor beta chains reported below all come from one sample, sequenced in a study of molecular identifiers for immune sequencing clone quantification. Using its own MiXCR run on the PCR reads, TCRdb lists one record per CDR3 protein. The sample has hundreds of thousands of distinct CDR3 sequences, about a quarter seen once. Sequencing input: naive CD8+ T cells from blood, with Jurkat cell RNA spiked in. As for subset: FACS-sorted CD8+CD4-CCR7+CD45RA+ naive T cells. Source of these receptors: a human donor in good health. Some libraries in this study had Jurkat cell RNA spiked in.

To note about this clonotype: Given a much more abundant clone one base away, this may be a read error. The chain links TRBV7-2 to TRBJ1-6, with TRBD1 as a possible D gene (6 bases). This CDR3 is built from 18 residues. Germline CDR1 is SGHTA and CDR2 is FQGNSA. CDR3 in amino acids: CASSPRTEVFSYNSPLLF. Here the CDR3 DNA reads TGTGCCAGCAGCCCTCGGACAGAAGTCTTCTCCTATAATTCACCCCTCCTCTTT.

V gene TRBV5-1 combines with J gene TRBJ2-6, with D perhaps given as TRBD1 or TRBD2 (5 bases each). The length of the CDR3 is 18 residues. Trimming pared 3 bases from V and 1 base from J, leaving 17 bases between. Germline lookup yields CDR1 SGHRS and CDR2 YFSETQ. CDR3 coding DNA: TGCGCCAGCAGCTCTACCGGGGCAGCAGGGTCTGGGGCCAACGTCCTGACTTTC. Protein: CASSSTGAAGSGANVLTF.

The rearrangement joins TRBV12-3 or TRBV12-4 to TRBJ1-5; D gene uncertain. V lost 4 bases and J lost 6, with 4 bases in between. The CDR3 length is 11 residues. The CDR3 sequence is CASSSGQPQHF. In DNA form, the CDR3 reads TGTGCCAGCAGTTCCGGTCAGCCCCAGCATTTT.

The chain is built from TRBV2 and TRBJ2-1; TRBD2 is a possible D gene (6 bases). CDR1 SNHLY and CDR2 FYNNEI come from the germline V gene. V was shortened by 4 bases and J by 9 bases, with 28 bases between the two germline ends. This CDR3 is built from 18 residues. In nucleotides, the CDR3 is TGTGCCAGCAGTGGACTGTTAACGGTGGGAGGTTCGATTGGTGAGCAGTTCTTC. It translates to CASSGLLTVGGSIGEQFF.

This clonotype is a singleton in its sample. The V gene is TRBV12-3 or TRBV12-4, the J gene TRBJ2-3; tentative D call: TRBD1 (5 bases). The CDR3 is 17 residues long. Trimming removed 3 bases from V and 2 bases from J, with 18 bases in between. In DNA, the CDR3 is TGTGCCAGCAGTTTGGTCGCAGGGTATGTGGACACAGATACGCAGTATTTT. Translated, it gives CASSLVAGYVDTDTQYF.

The J gene is TRBJ1-1, the V gene TRBV19; D gene ambiguous. The V and J ends lost 3 bases and 5 bases respectively, with 13 bases between them. Germline lookup yields CDR1 LNHDA and CDR2 SQIVND (reference sequence). The CDR3 extends over 14 amino acids. The CDR3 protein is CASSMVEGGTEAFF. The CDR3 bases are TGTGCCAGTAGTATGGTGGAAGGCGGGACTGAAGCTTTCTTT. Variable domain in full (rest from reference TRBV19 and TRBJ1-1): DGGITQSPKYLFRKEGQNVTLSCEQNLNHDAMYWYRQDPGQGLRLIYYSQIVNDFQKGDIAEGYSVSREKKESFPLTVTSAQKNPTAFYLCASSMVEGGTEAFFGQGTRLTVV.

J is TRBJ1-1 and V is TRBV20-1, with D perhaps TRBD1 (5 bases). The CDR3 sequence is 18 residues long. Germline loops: CDR1 DFQATT, CDR2 SNEGSKA (reference sequence). V was clipped by 0 bases and J by 1 base, with 21 bases between them. CDR3 bases: TGCAGTGCTAGAGATGACCCCCTAGGGGTAGGGGAGAACACTGAAGCTTTCTTT. This encodes CSARDDPLGVGENTEAFF.

To note about this clonotype: This could be a read error, since a much larger clone is one nucleotide away. J is TRBJ1-1 and V is TRBV7-6; the D gene is possibly TRBD1 (6 bases). This CDR3 contains 14 residues. The germline gives CDR1 SGHVS, CDR2 FNYEAQ. CDR3 nucleotide sequence: TGTGCCAGCAGCTTGAACAGGGATATTACTGAAGCTATCTTT. The encoded protein is CASSLNRDITEAIF. Using reference TRBV7-6 and TRBJ1-1 for the parts outside the CDR3, the full variable domain is GAGVSQSPRYKVTKRGQDVALRCDPISGHVSLYWYRQALGQGPEFLTYFNYEAQQDKSGLPNDRFSAERPEGSISTLTIQRTEQRDSAMYRCASSLNRDITEAIFGQGTRLTVV.

The chain recombines TRBV21-1 with TRBJ2-5; TRBD1 reflects the table's D call only, with no check against the DNA. TRBV21-1 is noted as a pseudogene. The CDR3 has 14 residues. This chain's CDR3 is CASSRGDTPGTQYF. Here the CDR3 DNA reads TGTGCCAGCAGCCGAGGGGACACCCCAGGAACCCAGTACTTC.

The chain links TRBV20-1 to TRBJ2-7; D call uncertain. There are 16 residues in the CDR3. From germline, CDR1 is DFQATT and CDR2 SNEGSKA (reference sequence). V lost 6 bases, J lost 3 bases, and 24 bases lay in between. DNA of the CDR3: TGCAGTGCCACTCCCCGCACTATCGGGCACATCTACGAGCAGTACTTC. Its protein is CSATPRTIGHIYEQYF.